These T cell receptor beta chains were read from a single sample in a study of response to subunit inactivated influenza vaccine. One entry per CDR3 protein results from TCRdb running MiXCR on the RT-PCR reads. This table has 600,000 to 700,000 distinct CDR3 sequences, 12% to 15% appearing once. The specimen was PBMCs from blood, collected 14 to 15 days before vaccination. These receptors all come from a man aged 45-65 years who received an inactivated influenza vaccine. Both conserved end residues are part of each CDR3. A D gene is named only where the DNA matches it firmly. Rows may omit the clone size; those that give it use once, few, many or a size class.

cdr3_aa cdr3_nt clone_size v_call d_call j_call
CASSSLLLAGSTDTQYF TGTGCCAGCAGTTCCCTCCTACTAGCGGGTAGCACAGATACGCAGTATTTT few TRBV28 TRBD2 TRBJ2-3
CASSQAGTGTYEQYF TGTGCCAGCAGCCAGGCCGGGACAGGGACATACGAGCAGTACTTC few TRBV3-1 TRBD1 TRBJ2-7
CASTSPPTNRGLLFF TGTGCCAGCACCAGCCCCCCCACGAACAGGGGGCTTCTGTTCTTC few TRBV6-1 TRBD1 TRBJ2-1
CSASRPLGTYEQYF TGCAGTGCTAGCCGCCCCCTGGGTACCTACGAGCAGTACTTC NA TRBV20-1 NA TRBJ2-7
CASSLEPTAYGYTF TGTGCCAGCAGCTTGGAGCCGACAGCTTATGGCTACACCTTC NA TRBV11-2 NA TRBJ1-2
CASSWGTGSSGANVLTF TGTGCCAGCAGTTGGGGGACAGGGAGCTCTGGGGCCAACGTCCTGACTTTC NA TRBV7-9 TRBD1 TRBJ2-6
CAWSMGGRGTEAFF TGTGCCTGGAGTATGGGGGGGCGGGGGACTGAAGCTTTCTTT NA TRBV30 NA TRBJ1-1
CASSLRGLNSNEQFF TGTGCCAGCAGCTTAAGGGGTTTAAACTCCAATGAGCAGTTCTTC NA TRBV7-6 NA TRBJ2-1
CASSQGWTQETQYF TGTGCCAGCAGCCAAGGATGGACGCAAGAGACCCAGTACTTC NA TRBV3-1 NA TRBJ2-5
CSVQRKSSYEQYF TGCAGCGTTCAGCGGAAAAGCTCCTACGAGCAGTACTTC NA TRBV29-1 NA TRBJ2-7
CASRQASGRSNAQFF TGTGCCAGCAGGCAGGCGAGCGGGAGGTCGAATGCGCAGTTCTTC few TRBV12-3/TRBV12-4 TRBD2 TRBJ2-1
CASSLGGGWETQYF TGTGCCAGCAGCTTAGGTGGAGGGTGGGAGACCCAGTACTTC few TRBV7-2 NA TRBJ2-5
CASRPTSRGGNEQFF TGTGCCAGCAGGCCGACTAGCCGGGGAGGCAATGAGCAGTTCTTC NA TRBV27 TRBD2 TRBJ2-1
CASSLGPTSGRYEQYF TGTGCCAGCAGTTTGGGCCCGACTAGCGGGAGGTACGAGCAGTACTTC few TRBV28 TRBD2 TRBJ2-7
CASAQAQGSNQPQHF TGTGCCAGCGCTCAAGCGCAGGGGAGCAATCAGCCCCAGCATTTT many TRBV4-2 NA TRBJ1-5
CASSLEYSAETQYF TGCGCCAGCAGCTTGGAATACTCCGCGGAGACCCAGTACTTC NA TRBV5-1 NA TRBJ2-5
CASSQKAGLDEQFF TGCGCCAGCAGCCAAAAGGCGGGGCTCGATGAGCAGTTCTTC few TRBV4-3 NA TRBJ2-1
CATSTGTEYEQYF TGCGCCACCTCCACCGGGACAGAGTACGAGCAGTACTTC many TRBV10-2 TRBD1 TRBJ2-7
CAISAGSGETQYF TGTGCCATCAGTGCGGGGTCAGGAGAGACCCAGTACTTC many TRBV10-3 NA TRBJ2-5
CATRGTQTDTDTQYF TGTGCCACTAGGGGAACGCAGACCGACACAGATACGCAGTATTTT few TRBV6-1 NA TRBJ2-3
CASSQLTVTGNSPLHF TGTGCCAGCAGCCAACTTACAGTGACGGGTAATTCACCCCTCCACTTT NA TRBV3-1 NA TRBJ1-6
CASSLSGTGPYEQYF TGTGCCAGCAGCTTGTCCGGGACAGGGCCCTACGAGCAGTACTTC few TRBV7-9 TRBD1 TRBJ2-7
CASSLSTGLQETQYF TGCGCCAGCAGCCTTTCGACAGGGCTTCAAGAGACCCAGTACTTC NA TRBV4-1 TRBD1 TRBJ2-5
CASSIDGSGGYNEQFF TGTGCCAGTAGTATAGATGGCAGCGGCGGATACAATGAGCAGTTCTTC NA TRBV19 NA TRBJ2-1
CASSNSGENTGELFF TGTGCCAGCAGCAATAGCGGGGAGAACACCGGGGAGCTGTTTTTT few TRBV7-9 TRBD2 TRBJ2-2
CATSTLAGSYNEQFF TGTGCCACCAGCACTCTAGCGGGGTCCTACAATGAGCAGTTCTTC NA TRBV15 TRBD2 TRBJ2-1
CASSLDGTLGEQYF TGCGCCAGCAGCTTGGACGGCACCCTCGGGGAGCAGTACTTC few TRBV5-1 NA TRBJ2-7
CASSLYPPSQETQYF TGCGCCAGCAGCTTGTACCCTCCATCTCAAGAGACCCAGTACTTC NA TRBV5-1 NA TRBJ2-5
CASSFPASGGSSRTGELFF TGTGCCAGCAGCTTCCCCGCTAGCGGGGGTTCCTCGAGGACCGGGGAGCTGTTTTTT NA TRBV11-1 TRBD2 TRBJ2-2